This T cell receptor (beta chain) was observed in a study of blood T cell repertoires in COVID-19. On the study more broadly: COVID-19 samples collected from the United States, Italy and Spain covered acute and convalescent phases. T cells, B-cell-depleted T cells, or PBMCs supplied cDNA or gDNA.

The table came from immunoSEQ multiplex PCR; TCRdb's copy has only in-frame clones and leaves some out. Of 95,000 to 150,000 clones in the sample, about four fifths were seen once. Two consecutive negative NP/OP PCR tests, clearance, or resolved symptoms defined Cohort 3 recovery. CDR1 and CDR2 from the germline V gene are SGHNT and YYREEE (reference sequence). V was clipped by 4 bases and J by 10 bases; unmatched bases: 7. CDR3 size: 12 residues. This clone was recorded once. This chain connects TRBV5-4 to TRBJ1-2; 7 bases are a match to TRBD1. The sample taken for sequencing was PBMCs or T cells enriched from blood (not recorded which). This sequence was found in a woman aged 25-40 years who had recovered from COVID-19. The CDR3 here is CASSTQTGSYTF. CDR3 nucleotides: TGTGCCAGCAGCACCCAGACAGGGTCCTACACCTTC.